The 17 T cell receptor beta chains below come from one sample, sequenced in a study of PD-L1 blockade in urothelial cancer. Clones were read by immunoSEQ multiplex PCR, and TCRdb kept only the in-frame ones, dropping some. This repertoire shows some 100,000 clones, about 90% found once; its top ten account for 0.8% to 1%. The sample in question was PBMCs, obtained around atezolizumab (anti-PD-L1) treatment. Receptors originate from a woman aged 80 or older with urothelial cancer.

CDR3 residues: CASSLGLAGASGELFF. As DNA, the CDR3 is TGTGCCAGCAGCTTAGGACTAGCGGGAGCGTCTGGGGAGCTGTTTTTT. The chain links TRBV7-9 to TRBJ2-2; 12 nucleotides agree with TRBD2. This CDR3 is 16 amino acids long. Looked up from germline, CDR1 is SEHNR and CDR2 is FQNEAQ (reference sequence). After removal of 1 base from V and 8 bases from J, the junction contained 5 bases not matched to a gene. The variable domain in full, completed from reference TRBV7-9 and TRBJ2-2, reads DTGVSQNPRHKITKRGQNVTFRCDPISEHNRLYWYRQTLGQGPEFLTYFQNEAQLEKSRLLSDRFSAERPKGSFSTLEIQRTEQGDSAMYLCASSLGLAGASGELFFGEGSRLTVL.

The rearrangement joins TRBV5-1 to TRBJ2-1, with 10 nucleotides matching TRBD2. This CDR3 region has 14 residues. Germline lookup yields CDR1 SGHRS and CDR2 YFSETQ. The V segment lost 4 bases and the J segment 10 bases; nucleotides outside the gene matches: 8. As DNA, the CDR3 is TGCGCCAGCAGCACAGGACTAGCGGTCCGGGAGCAGTTCTTC. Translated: CASSTGLAVREQFF.

The chain's CDR3 is CASSATGSSYEQYF. For the CDR3, the DNA is TGTGCCAGCAGCGCAACAGGGAGCTCCTACGAGCAGTACTTC. The J gene is TRBJ2-7, the V gene TRBV9, with D possibly matching TRBD1 (6 bases). Germline V CDR1 and CDR2: SGDLS, YYNGEE. The CDR3 runs to 14 residues. The V end lost 3 bases, the J end lost 0 bases, and 10 bases lay between the germline ends.

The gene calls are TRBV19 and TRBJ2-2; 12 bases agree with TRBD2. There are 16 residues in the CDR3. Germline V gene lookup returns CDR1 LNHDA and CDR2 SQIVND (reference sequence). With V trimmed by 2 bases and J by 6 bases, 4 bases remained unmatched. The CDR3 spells CASSIRLAGGSGELFF. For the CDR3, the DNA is TGTGCCAGTAGTATAAGGCTAGCGGGAGGGTCCGGGGAGCTGTTTTTT.

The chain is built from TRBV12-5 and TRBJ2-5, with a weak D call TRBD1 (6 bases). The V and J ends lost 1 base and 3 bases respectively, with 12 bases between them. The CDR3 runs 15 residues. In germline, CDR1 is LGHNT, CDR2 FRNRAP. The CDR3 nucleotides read TGTGCTAGTGGTTTGGGCCTCAGGGACAAAGAGACCCAGTACTTC. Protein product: CASGLGLRDKETQYF.

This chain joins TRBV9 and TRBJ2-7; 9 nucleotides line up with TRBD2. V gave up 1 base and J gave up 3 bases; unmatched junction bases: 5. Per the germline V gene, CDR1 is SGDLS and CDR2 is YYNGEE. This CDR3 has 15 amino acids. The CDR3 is CASSVSGSGSYEQYF. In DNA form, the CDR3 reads TGTGCCAGCAGCGTATCGGGTAGCGGGAGCTACGAGCAGTACTTC.

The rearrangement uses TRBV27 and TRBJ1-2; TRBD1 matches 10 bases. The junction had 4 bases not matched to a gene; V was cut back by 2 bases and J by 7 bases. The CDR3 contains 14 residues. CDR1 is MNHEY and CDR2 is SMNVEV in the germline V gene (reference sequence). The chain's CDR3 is CASSLVGQGFGYTF. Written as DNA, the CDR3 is TGTGCCAGCAGTTTAGTGGGACAGGGGTTTGGCTACACCTTC.

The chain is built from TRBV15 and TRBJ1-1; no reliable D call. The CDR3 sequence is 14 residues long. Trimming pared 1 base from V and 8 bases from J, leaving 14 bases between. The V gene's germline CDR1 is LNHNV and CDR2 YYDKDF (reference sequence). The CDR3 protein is CATSRGITAQEAFF. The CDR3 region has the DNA TGTGCCACCAGCAGAGGGATCACAGCACAAGAAGCTTTCTTT.

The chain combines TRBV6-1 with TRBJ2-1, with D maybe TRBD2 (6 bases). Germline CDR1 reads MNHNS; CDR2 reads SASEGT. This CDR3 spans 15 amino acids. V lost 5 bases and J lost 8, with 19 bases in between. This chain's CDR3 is CASSRGIPSLDEQFF. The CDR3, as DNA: TGTGCCAGCAGTCGCGGGATTCCTTCCCTGGATGAGCAGTTCTTC.

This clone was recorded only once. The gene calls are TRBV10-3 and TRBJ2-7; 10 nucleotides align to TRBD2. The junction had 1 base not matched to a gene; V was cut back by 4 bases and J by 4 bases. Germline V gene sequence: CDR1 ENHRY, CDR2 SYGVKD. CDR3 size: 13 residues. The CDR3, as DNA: TGTGCCATCAGTGTAGCGGGAGGATACGAGCAGTACTTC. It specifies CAISVAGGYEQYF.

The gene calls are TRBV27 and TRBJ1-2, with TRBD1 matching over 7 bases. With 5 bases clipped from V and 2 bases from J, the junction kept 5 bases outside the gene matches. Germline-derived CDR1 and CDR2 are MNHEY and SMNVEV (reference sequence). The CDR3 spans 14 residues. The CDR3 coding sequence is TGTGCCAGCAGTCCCCACAGGGGAAACTATGGCTACACCTTC. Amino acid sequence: CASSPHRGNYGYTF.

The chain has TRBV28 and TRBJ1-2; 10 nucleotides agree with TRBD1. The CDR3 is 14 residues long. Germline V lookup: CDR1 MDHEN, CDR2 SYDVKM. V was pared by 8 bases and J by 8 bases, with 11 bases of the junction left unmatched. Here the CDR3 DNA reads TGTGCCAGCGGCAGACAGGGGGCGCTCCAAGGCTACACCTTC. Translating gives CASGRQGALQGYTF.

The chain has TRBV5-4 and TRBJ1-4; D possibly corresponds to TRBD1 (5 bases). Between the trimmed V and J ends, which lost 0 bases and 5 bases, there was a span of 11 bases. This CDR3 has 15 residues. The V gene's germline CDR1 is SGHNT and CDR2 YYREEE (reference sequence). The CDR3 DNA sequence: TGTGCCAGCAGCTTGGCGGGAGGGGCGAATGAAAAACTGTTTTTT. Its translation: CASSLAGGANEKLFF.

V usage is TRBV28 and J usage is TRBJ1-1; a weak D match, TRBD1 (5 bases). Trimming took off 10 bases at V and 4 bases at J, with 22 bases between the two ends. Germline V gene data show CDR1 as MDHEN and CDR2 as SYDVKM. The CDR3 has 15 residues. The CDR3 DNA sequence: TGTGCCACCGTTGACCGTCGGGGGGGATCCACTGAAGCTTTCTTT. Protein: CATVDRRGGSTEAFF.

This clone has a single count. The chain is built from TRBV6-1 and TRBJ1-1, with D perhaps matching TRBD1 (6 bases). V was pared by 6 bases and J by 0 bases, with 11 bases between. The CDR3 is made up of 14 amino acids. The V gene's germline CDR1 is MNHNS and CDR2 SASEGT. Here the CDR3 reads CASSRGQMNTEAFF. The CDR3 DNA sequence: TGTGCCAGCAGCCGTGGACAGATGAACACTGAAGCTTTCTTT.

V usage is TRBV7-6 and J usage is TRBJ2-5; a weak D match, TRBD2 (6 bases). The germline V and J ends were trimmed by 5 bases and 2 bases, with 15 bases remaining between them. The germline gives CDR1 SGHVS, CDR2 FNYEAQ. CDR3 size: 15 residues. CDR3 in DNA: TGTGCCAGCAGCACTCCCTCTGGAGGGCAAGAGACCCAGTACTTC. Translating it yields CASSTPSGGQETQYF.

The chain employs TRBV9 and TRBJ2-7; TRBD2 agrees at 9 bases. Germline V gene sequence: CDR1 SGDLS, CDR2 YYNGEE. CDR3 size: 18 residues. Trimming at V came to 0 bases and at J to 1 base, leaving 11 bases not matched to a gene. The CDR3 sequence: CASSVGISGSGGSYEQYF. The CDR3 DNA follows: TGTGCCAGCAGCGTAGGTATTAGCGGGAGTGGTGGGTCCTACGAGCAGTACTTC.